These 22 T cell receptor beta chains were sequenced from one sample in a study of blood T cell repertoires in COVID-19 (dated by TCRdb to 2020 to 2022). The library was prepared using the immunoSEQ multiplex PCR assay. Sourced from immuneACCESS, this table was stored by TCRdb with only in-frame sequences that have V and J called. A share of the clones is absent; for the studies checked, an unresolved V gene accounts for under half, and the remainder has no known explanation. The table for this sample lists 200,000 to 300,000 clones; approximately 81% of them were counted only once. The ten most abundant clones make up 4.2% of the sample. Sequencing was done on a sample of peripheral blood. These receptor sequences come from a man between 60 and 75 years old with acute or convalescent COVID-19.

The chain combines TRBV28 with TRBJ2-3; D gene unclear. Trimming pared 1 base from V and 0 bases from J, leaving 5 bases between. There are 14 residues in the CDR3. Germline V lookup: CDR1 MDHEN, CDR2 SYDVKM. In nucleotides, the CDR3 is TGTGCCAGCAGTTTATATACTAGCACAGATACGCAGTATTTT. Residues: CASSLYTSTDTQYF.

V is TRBV7-8 and J is TRBJ1-2, with a weak D call TRBD1 (6 bases). The CDR3 is 14 residues long. The V end lost 1 base, the J end lost 12 bases, and 18 bases lay between the germline ends. The germline V gene has CDR1 SGHVS and CDR2 FQNEAQ. Here the CDR3 DNA reads TGTGCCAGCAGCTTAGGTTCCGCAGGGGCAGGGCACACCTTC. Protein: CASSLGSAGAGHTF.

The chain is built from TRBV5-1 and TRBJ2-2; 15 nucleotides line up with TRBD2. The V and J ends lost 2 bases and 7 bases, in that order; junction bases with no gene match: 6. The CDR3 runs to 17 residues. Germline-derived CDR1 and CDR2 are SGHRS and YFSETQ. CDR3 sequence (DNA): TGCGCCAGCAGCTTCGGACTAGCGGGGGGGCCCGACGGGGAGCTGTTTTTT. It translates to CASSFGLAGGPDGELFF.

The chain combines TRBV10-3 with TRBJ2-7; TRBD1 matches at 7 bases. The length of the CDR3 is 12 residues. With 8 bases clipped from V and 2 bases from J, the junction kept 3 bases outside the gene matches. Germline V gene sequence: CDR1 ENHRY, CDR2 SYGVKD. In DNA, the CDR3 is TGTGCCATCGGGGGACAGACCTACGAGCAGTACTTC. Translated: CAIGGQTYEQYF.

J is TRBJ1-6 and V is TRBV6-6, with 7 bases that match TRBD1. The ends lost 5 bases at V and 13 bases at J; junction bases unmatched: 26. The CDR3 is made up of 19 amino acids. Looked up from germline, CDR1 is MNHNY and CDR2 is SVGAGI (reference sequence). CDR3 region: CASSPRGDGTARYKWPLHF. The CDR3 DNA reads TGTGCCAGCAGTCCGCGCGGAGATGGGACAGCCCGTTATAAGTGGCCCCTCCACTTT.

The genes are TRBV27 and TRBJ2-7; D perhaps matches TRBD2 (7 bases). The CDR3 has 15 residues. Germline V CDR1 and CDR2: MNHEY, SMNVEV (reference sequence). V shed 3 bases and J shed 7 bases, with 19 bases lying between them. The CDR3 sequence is CASSFRGAPSGEQYF. Written as DNA, the CDR3 is TGTGCCAGCAGTTTTCGGGGGGCCCCCTCGGGGGAGCAGTACTTC.

This clone was seen more than once but under ten times. This sequence joins TRBV29-1 and TRBJ1-2, with 7 bases identical to TRBD1. V was pared by 6 bases and J by 6 bases, with 13 bases of the junction left unmatched. This CDR3 region has 14 residues. The germline CDR1 and CDR2 sequences are SQVTM and ANQGSEA. The CDR3 here is CSVEGAEDFHGYTF. CDR3 nucleotide sequence: TGCAGCGTGGAGGGGGCGGAGGACTTCCATGGCTACACCTTC.

As concerns this clone: In the same sample, other DNA sequences code for this CDR3. V is TRBV30 and J is TRBJ2-7; weak D call: TRBD2 (6 bases). Trimming removed 0 bases at V and 0 bases at J, with 9 bases between. This CDR3 spans 14 amino acids. CDR1 is GTSNPN, CDR2 SVGIG, per germline (reference sequence). The CDR3 here is CAWSVGGVSYEQYF. In DNA, the CDR3 is TGTGCCTGGAGTGTCGGCGGGGTCTCCTACGAGCAGTACTTC.

This chain links TRBV7-2 with TRBJ2-7; D perhaps matches TRBD1 (5 bases). The length of the CDR3 is 13 residues. CDR1 is SGHTA and CDR2 is FQGNSA in the germline V gene. Deletions cut 2 bases from V and 4 bases from J, with 9 bases between. The CDR3 loop is CASSLTGKYEQYF. CDR3 sequence (DNA): TGTGCCAGCAGCTTAACAGGAAAATACGAGCAGTACTTC.

This clone appeared a few times. The genes are TRBV7-9 and TRBJ1-6; unclear D gene. Trimming left V 5 bases short and J 8 bases short, with 19 bases between. Germline CDR1 and CDR2: SEHNR and FQNEAQ (reference sequence). The length of the CDR3 is 16 residues. CDR3 loop: CASSPVWGGPYSPLHF. The CDR3 nucleotides read TGTGCCAGCAGCCCCGTATGGGGAGGGCCGTATTCACCCCTCCACTTT.

There are a few counts of this clone. The rearrangement uses TRBV6-2 or TRBV6-3 and TRBJ1-5; D remains unclear. The CDR3 has 17 residues. V was shortened by 0 bases and J by 5 bases, with 17 bases between the two germline ends. The germline V gene has CDR1 MNHEY and CDR2 SVGEGT. In DNA form, the CDR3 reads TGTGCCAGCAGTTACTCGTTCATTGGGAGGGAAGATCAGCCCCAGCATTTT. This gives the protein CASSYSFIGREDQPQHF.

V gene TRBV14 combines with J gene TRBJ1-1; D gene ambiguous. Per germline, CDR1 SGHDN and CDR2 FVKESK. This CDR3 comprises 13 residues. Deletions cut 4 bases from V and 0 bases from J, with 6 bases between. The CDR3 DNA sequence: TGTGCCAGCAGCCTTTCAATGAACACTGAAGCTTTCTTT. Protein: CASSLSMNTEAFF.

The chain couples TRBV19 to TRBJ2-7; 10 nucleotides line up with TRBD1. V was clipped by 5 bases and J by 0 bases; unmatched bases: 16. The CDR3 runs 19 residues. Germline CDR1 reads LNHDA; CDR2 reads SQIVND (reference sequence). The CDR3 region is CASSRTLGQGDGSSYEQYF. The CDR3 DNA is TGTGCCAGTAGTCGCACCCTCGGACAGGGGGACGGAAGCTCCTACGAGCAGTACTTC.

The chain carries TRBV11-2 and TRBJ2-1; TRBD2 matches 10 bases. Per germline, CDR1 SGHAT and CDR2 FQNNGV. The trim removed 4 bases at V and 2 bases at J, leaving 2 bases unmatched. This CDR3 is 15 amino acids long. The DNA of the CDR3 is TGTGCCAGCAGCTCAGCGGGAGGGCCCTACAATGAGCAGTTCTTC. Its protein is CASSSAGGPYNEQFF.

The V and J genes are TRBV30 and TRBJ2-3; 7 bases align to TRBD2. The length of the CDR3 is 13 residues. Germline CDR1 GTSNPN, CDR2 SVGIG (reference sequence). The ends lost 4 bases at V and 6 bases at J; junction bases unmatched: 7. In nucleotides, the CDR3 is TGTGCCTGGAATGGGGGGGGAGTGGATACGCAGTATTTT. Protein: CAWNGGGVDTQYF.

As regards this clone: The sample carries other DNA sequences with the same CDR3. The chain employs TRBV6-5 and TRBJ1-3, with TRBD1 identical over 10 bases. The CDR3 contains 16 residues. The V segment lost 2 bases and the J segment 1 base; nucleotides outside the gene matches: 2. Germline V CDR1 and CDR2: MNHEY, SVGAGI. CDR3 in DNA: TGTGCCAGCAGTTACCGGACAGGGGGGTCTGGAAACACCATATATTTT. Its translation is CASSYRTGGSGNTIYF.

The count of this clone is one. The chain employs TRBV29-1 and TRBJ2-1; D uncertain. Germline V gene lookup returns CDR1 SQVTM and CDR2 ANQGSEA. V was trimmed by 6 bases and J by 1 base, leaving 19 bases between them. CDR3 length: 16 residues. CDR3 sequence: CSVASSSPASYNEQFF. The DNA for the CDR3 is TGCAGCGTCGCATCTTCGAGCCCCGCGTCCTACAATGAGCAGTTCTTC.

The chain links TRBV9 to TRBJ1-2; D gene ambiguous. From germline, CDR1 is SGDLS and CDR2 YYNGEE. V was cut by 1 base and J by 3 bases, with 13 bases left in between. This CDR3 region has 15 residues. CDR3 nucleotides: TGTGCCAGCAGCGTACCGACATCGGCTTACTATGGCTACACCTTC. Protein: CASSVPTSAYYGYTF.

About this clone itself: A much more abundant neighbour one base away suggests this may be a read error. The chain recombines TRBV18 with TRBJ1-1, with TRBD1 identical over 7 bases. The CDR3 loop spans 13 amino acids. Losses at the gene ends were 6 bases for V and 1 base for J; bases not matched to a gene: 2. The germline V gene has CDR1 KGHSH and CDR2 LQKENI. The CDR3 loop reads CASSGTENTEAFF. The CDR3 bases are TGTGCCAGCTCCGGGACAGAGAACACTGAAGCTTTCTTT. The complete variable domain, with remaining parts taken from reference TRBV18 and TRBJ1-1, reads NAGVMQNPRHLVRRRGQEARLRCSPMKGHSHVYWYRQLPEEGLKFMVYLQKENIIDESGMPKERFSAEFPKEGPSILRIQQVVRGDSAAYFCASSGTENTEAFFGQGTRLTVV.

CDR3 coding DNA: TGTGCCAGCAGTTTCCCACAGGGGGCAAGTGAAAAACTGTTTTTT. Residues: CASSFPQGASEKLFF. The rearrangement links TRBV28 to TRBJ1-4; the match to TRBD1 covers 9 bases. The trim removed 3 bases at V and 7 bases at J, leaving 6 bases unmatched. CDR3 length: 15 amino acids. Germline loops: CDR1 MDHEN, CDR2 SYDVKM.

The J gene is TRBJ2-1, the V gene TRBV2, with TRBD2 matching 10 bases. The CDR3 runs to 15 residues. V shed 10 bases and J 0 bases; nucleotides not matched to a gene: 6. Per germline, CDR1 SNHLY and CDR2 FYNNEI. The CDR3 DNA reads as TGTGCCACCGTCGTAGCGGGGGGCTCCTACAATGAGCAGTTCTTC. This gives the protein CATVVAGGSYNEQFF.

The chain joins TRBV29-1 to TRBJ2-3; 16 bases match TRBD2. Germline loops: CDR1 SQVTM, CDR2 ANQGSEA. There are 16 residues in the CDR3. V dropped 7 bases and J dropped 1; count of bases not matched to a gene: 5. This CDR3 is CSAGTSGRAGTDTQYF. CDR3 in DNA: TGCAGCGCTGGGACTAGCGGGAGGGCCGGCACAGATACGCAGTATTTT.